This entry lists 26 T cell receptor beta chains sequenced from one sample in a study of cytomegalovirus exposure and HLA in healthy donors (dated by TCRdb to the late 2010s). Libraries came from the immunoSEQ multiplex PCR assay. For the multiplex PCR, a mixture combining 60 forward primers for TCR Vbeta segments and 13 reverse primers for TCR Jbeta segments was used. TCRdb stores this immuneACCESS table with in-frame sequences only. Part of the clones is absent; in the studies checked, under half of the shortfall reflects unresolved V genes, and no reason is known for the rest. The table for this sample lists 180,000 or so clones; roughly 85% of them were counted only once. The top ten clones comprise almost 9.5% of the sample. The material sequenced was PBMCs. The receptors here all came from a man aged 18 to 29 in good health and CMV-seropositive.

V and J are TRBV6-1 and TRBJ2-5; possibly TRBD2 for D (6 bases). The CDR3 has 12 amino acids. With 5 bases removed from V and 5 bases from J, the gap between germline ends came to 9 bases. Germline V gives CDR1 MNHNS, CDR2 SASEGT. In DNA form, the CDR3 reads TGTGCCAGCAGTCCTAGCGAGGAGACCCAGTACTTC. Translating it yields CASSPSEETQYF.

The V gene is TRBV19, the J gene TRBJ2-4, with D perhaps TRBD1 (5 bases). The CDR3 totals 19 residues. Germline V gene data show CDR1 as LNHDA and CDR2 as SQIVND (reference sequence). V gave up 5 bases and J gave up 0 bases, with 23 bases separating them. CDR3 loop: CASSPRVKPAGLAKNIQYF. The DNA for the CDR3 is TGTGCCAGTAGTCCCCGAGTAAAGCCGGCAGGGCTAGCCAAAAACATTCAGTACTTC.

The genes are TRBV6-5 and TRBJ2-5; D is perhaps TRBD2 (5 bases). The CDR3 is made up of 13 amino acids. From germline, CDR1 is MNHEY and CDR2 SVGAGI. Trimming removed 1 base at V and 3 bases at J, with 6 bases between. CDR3 sequence reads: CASSYWGEETQYF. As DNA, the CDR3 is TGTGCCAGCAGTTACTGGGGAGAAGAGACCCAGTACTTC.

The chain combines TRBV6-1 with TRBJ1-3, with 7 bases fitting TRBD1. After removal of 6 bases from V and 2 bases from J, the junction contained 7 bases not matched to a gene. CDR3 size: 15 residues. Germline V lookup: CDR1 MNHNS, CDR2 SASEGT. In nucleotides, the CDR3 is TGTGCCAGCAGCGAAACAGGGGATCCTGGAAACACCATATATTTT. The encoded protein is CASSETGDPGNTIYF.

On this clone itself: Relative to the germline gene, one junction end is altered; a read error may explain this. The chain is built from TRBV10-3 and TRBJ1-2, with D unresolved. CDR3 size: 15 residues. Germline V CDR1 and CDR2: ENHRY, SYGVKD. As DNA, the CDR3 is TGTGCCAGCAGTGACGGCGACAACCTAATCTATGGCTACACCTTC. It specifies CASSDGDNLIYGYTF.

The chain links TRBV29-1 to TRBJ1-3; 9 bases fit TRBD1. The CDR3 has 13 residues. Germline CDR1 reads SQVTM; CDR2 reads ANQGSEA. Trimming cost V 6 bases and J 5 bases; bases outside gene matches: 5. This CDR3 is CSVTGGGRNTIYF. The CDR3 DNA reads as TGCAGCGTAACAGGGGGCGGAAGAAACACCATATATTTT.

The chain is built from TRBV21-1 and TRBJ2-1; TRBD1 reflects the table's D call only, with no check against the DNA. TRBV21-1 is shown as a pseudogene. This CDR3 has 17 residues. The CDR3 nucleotides are TGTGCCAGCAGCAAAGCCGGGACACCCCTTAATCACAATGAGCAGTTCTTC. Its translation is CASSKAGTPLNHNEQFF.

This clone was picked up one time. The final CDR3 position lacks the conserved phenylalanine or tryptophan, pointing to a likely read error. The CDR3 DNA is TGCGCCAGCAGCGCGACAGGGCGGAACTATGGCTACACCCTC. Amino acids: CASSATGRNYGYTL. The chain recombines TRBV5-1 with TRBJ1-2; the match to TRBD1 covers 7 bases. V shed 4 bases and J 2 bases; nucleotides not matched to a gene: 5. The germline V gene has CDR1 SGHRS and CDR2 YFSETQ. CDR3 size: 14 residues.

The CDR3 DNA is TGTGCCAGCAGTGCTACTCAGGGGTACGCTGAAGCTTTCTTT. This translates into CASSATQGYAEAFF. The rearrangement uses TRBV6-1 and TRBJ1-1; D might be TRBD1 (6 bases). CDR1 is MNHNS and CDR2 is SASEGT in the germline V gene. With 4 bases removed from V and 6 bases from J, the gap between germline ends came to 15 bases. The CDR3 totals 14 residues.

This clone was observed once. The rearrangement uses TRBV9 and TRBJ2-4; possibly TRBD2 for D (6 bases). CDR1 SGDLS and CDR2 YYNGEE come from the germline V gene. This CDR3 has 14 amino acids. The V end was cut by 2 bases, the J end by 7 bases, with 13 bases between. In nucleotides, the CDR3 is TGTGCCAGCAGCGTGGCGGGGAGCGGTAACATTCAGTACTTC. Its protein is CASSVAGSGNIQYF.

The chain uses TRBV5-1 and TRBJ2-7; tentatively, D is TRBD1 (5 bases). The V end was cut by 0 bases, the J end by 2 bases, with 9 bases between. Germline V gives CDR1 SGHRS, CDR2 YFSETQ. The CDR3 is 14 amino acids. The CDR3: CASSLDPDTYEQYF. The CDR3 DNA follows: TGCGCCAGCAGCTTGGATCCGGACACCTACGAGCAGTACTTC.

V usage is TRBV5-6 and J usage is TRBJ2-3, with 15 nucleotides matching TRBD2. This CDR3 is built from 18 residues. Trimming removed 5 bases from V and 5 bases from J; junction bases left unmatched: 12. Germline assignment: CDR1 SGHDT and CDR2 YYEEEE. DNA for the CDR3: TGTGCCAGCAGTCCGATAGGACTAGCGGGGGGGCTGGGAGATACGCAGTATTTT. Translating gives CASSPIGLAGGLGDTQYF.

This clone came up a few times. The V gene is TRBV6-5, the J gene TRBJ1-6; unclear D gene. This CDR3 is built from 13 residues. CDR1 is MNHEY and CDR2 is SVGAGI in the germline V gene. V lost 2 bases to trimming and J lost 13 bases, with 12 bases between them. The CDR3 sequence: CASSYRTQDPLHF. DNA of the CDR3: TGTGCCAGCAGTTACCGGACTCAAGACCCCCTCCACTTT.

This clone occurred once. The chain links TRBV18 to TRBJ2-7; D is possibly TRBD1 (7 bases). The better agreement between TRBJ2-5 and the DNA end casts doubt on the J call. Germline assignment: CDR1 KGHSH and CDR2 LQKENI. This CDR3 comprises 15 residues. The CDR3 sequence: CASSRDRDSQETQYF. The DNA for the CDR3 is TGTGCCAGCTCACGTGACAGGGACTCTCAAGAGACCCAGTACTTC.

This clone was observed a handful of times. The J gene is TRBJ2-2, the V gene TRBV19; weak D call: TRBD1 (5 bases). In germline, CDR1 is LNHDA, CDR2 SQIVND (reference sequence). The CDR3 is made up of 11 amino acids. Trimming pared 9 bases from V and 7 bases from J, leaving 9 bases between. The CDR3 sequence is CASRENGELFF. As DNA, the CDR3 is TGTGCCAGCAGGGAAAACGGGGAGCTGTTTTTT.

The CDR3: CASSERVSIEKLFF. The CDR3 DNA reads as TGTGCCAGCAGTGAACGGGTCTCCATTGAAAAACTGTTTTTT. The V gene is TRBV2, the J gene TRBJ1-4; no clear D. Trimming pared 2 bases from V and 7 bases from J, leaving 11 bases between. CDR3 size: 14 residues. Germline V gene lookup returns CDR1 SNHLY and CDR2 FYNNEI.

The V call is TRBV7-3, the J call TRBJ1-2; no definite D call. Between the trimmed V and J ends, which lost 5 bases and 1 base, there was a span of 20 bases. Germline assignment: CDR1 SGHTA and CDR2 FQGTGA. This CDR3 has 17 residues. CDR3 loop: CASSPGGSALFNYGYTF. In DNA form, the CDR3 reads TGTGCCAGCAGCCCGGGAGGGTCGGCACTCTTTAACTATGGCTACACCTTC.

The rearrangement links TRBV9 to TRBJ1-5; no reliable D call. Germline V gives CDR1 SGDLS, CDR2 YYNGEE. The V and J ends lost 0 bases and 4 bases respectively, with 11 bases between them. The CDR3 sequence is 15 residues long. CDR3 sequence reads: CASSVGYSLNQPQHF. CDR3 in DNA: TGTGCCAGCAGCGTAGGGTACAGCCTTAATCAGCCCCAGCATTTT.

This clone was found once. V and J are TRBV5-1 and TRBJ2-7; TRBD2 agrees at 9 bases. The length of the CDR3 is 15 residues. The V gene end was trimmed by 1 base and the J gene end by 4 bases; junction bases not matched to a gene: 6. Germline-derived CDR1 and CDR2 are SGHRS and YFSETQ. The CDR3 sequence is CASSLFSGGTYEQYF. CDR3 in DNA: TGCGCCAGCAGCTTGTTTAGCGGGGGCACTTACGAGCAGTACTTC.

CDR3 in DNA: TGTGCCAGCAGCTTTGAAGCTAGCGGGGGGAGGAACGAGCAGTACTTC. Its translation is CASSFEASGGRNEQYF. The chain combines TRBV7-6 with TRBJ2-7; 11 nucleotides match TRBD2. Germline CDR1 and CDR2: SGHVS and FNYEAQ. J lost 5 bases, V lost 3 bases, and 9 bases had no gene match. This CDR3 spans 16 amino acids.

The V and J genes are TRBV7-9 and TRBJ1-2; TRBD1 matches 9 bases. Germline CDR1 is SEHNR and CDR2 is FQNEAQ (reference sequence). The CDR3 sequence is 16 residues long. Trimming removed 3 bases from V and 1 base from J; junction bases left unmatched: 6. CDR3 in amino acids: CASSFGTGSFNYGYTF. The CDR3, as DNA: TGTGCCAGCAGCTTCGGGACAGGGTCCTTTAACTATGGCTACACCTTC.

This chain joins TRBV6-5 and TRBJ1-1, with D possibly TRBD1 on 5 matching bases. The CDR3 is 16 residues long. The V gene lost 0 bases and the J gene lost 3 bases, with 14 bases spanning the gap. Germline CDR1 is MNHEY and CDR2 is SVGAGI. The CDR3 DNA is TGTGCCAGCAGTTACTCTTGGGGGGAGATCGACACTGAAGCTTTCTTT. This gives the protein CASSYSWGEIDTEAFF.

The chain uses TRBV29-1 and TRBJ2-5, with a weak D call TRBD1 (5 bases). Germline V gene data show CDR1 as SQVTM and CDR2 as ANQGSEA. This CDR3 has 12 residues. Trimming shortened V by 6 bases and J by 5 bases, and 13 bases separated the two germline ends. Here the CDR3 DNA reads TGCAGCGTGACTGACAGACGGGAGACCCAGTACTTC. Translation: CSVTDRRETQYF.

CDR3 coding DNA: TGTGCCAGTAGTATCCAGGGGCCCCCCTATGGCTACACCTTC. It is translated as CASSIQGPPYGYTF. This chain joins TRBV19 and TRBJ1-2; possible D gene TRBD1, 6 bases. This CDR3 has 14 amino acids. Trimming left V 3 bases short and J 4 bases short, with 12 bases between. CDR1 is LNHDA and CDR2 is SQIVND in the germline V gene (reference sequence).

The chain carries TRBV6-5 and TRBJ1-2, with D uncertain. CDR1 and CDR2 (germline): MNHEY, SVGAGI. The germline V and J ends were trimmed by 2 bases and 3 bases, with 13 bases remaining between them. The CDR3 contains 15 residues. In nucleotides, the CDR3 is TGTGCCAGCAGTTACCCGATGGGCGATCACTATGGCTACACCTTC. It is translated as CASSYPMGDHYGYTF.

V usage is TRBV19 and J usage is TRBJ2-6; the match to TRBD1 covers 9 bases. J lost 2 bases, V lost 5 bases, and 10 bases had no gene match. CDR1 LNHDA and CDR2 SQIVND come from the germline V gene (reference sequence). The CDR3 loop spans 18 amino acids. For the CDR3, the DNA is TGTGCCAGTAGTGACAACAGGGGGCTAGGCGCTGGGGCCAACGTCCTGACTTTC. This encodes CASSDNRGLGAGANVLTF.